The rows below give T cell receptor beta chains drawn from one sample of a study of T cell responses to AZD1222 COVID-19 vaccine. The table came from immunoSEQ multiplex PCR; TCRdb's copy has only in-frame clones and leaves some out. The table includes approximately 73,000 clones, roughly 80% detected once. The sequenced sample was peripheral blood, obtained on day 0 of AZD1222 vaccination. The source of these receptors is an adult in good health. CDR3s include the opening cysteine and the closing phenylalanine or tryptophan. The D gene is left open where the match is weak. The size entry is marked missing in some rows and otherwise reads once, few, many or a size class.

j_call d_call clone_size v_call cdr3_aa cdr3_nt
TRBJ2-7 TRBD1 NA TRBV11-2 CASSHIYRGLYEQYF TGTGCCAGCAGCCATATCTACAGGGGGCTCTACGAGCAGTACTTC
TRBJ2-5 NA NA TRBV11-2 CASSFTVIQETQYF TGTGCCAGCAGCTTTACAGTAATACAAGAGACCCAGTACTTC
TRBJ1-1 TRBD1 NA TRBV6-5 CASRPDRVNTEAFF TGTGCCAGCAGGCCGGACAGGGTCAACACTGAAGCTTTCTTT
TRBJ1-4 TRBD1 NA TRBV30 CAWSAGGRGEKLFF TGTGCCTGGAGTGCAGGGGGCAGGGGAGAAAAACTGTTTTTT
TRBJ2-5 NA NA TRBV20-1 CSASSRAGASETQYF TGCAGTGCTAGTTCCAGGGCAGGGGCTAGTGAGACCCAGTACTTC
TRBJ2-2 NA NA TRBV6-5 CASSYSSGSTTGELFF TGTGCCAGCAGTTACTCCTCCGGGAGCACCACCGGGGAGCTGTTTTTT
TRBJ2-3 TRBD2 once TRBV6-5 CASSRLAPSDTQYF TGTGCCAGCAGCCGACTAGCACCCTCAGATACGCAGTATTTT
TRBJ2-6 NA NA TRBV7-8 CASSLTRFTGANVLTF TGTGCCAGCAGCTTAACAAGGTTTACTGGGGCCAACGTCCTGACTTTC
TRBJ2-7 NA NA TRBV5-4 CASSLKGAYEQYF TGTGCCAGCAGCTTAAAGGGGGCCTACGAGCAGTACTTC
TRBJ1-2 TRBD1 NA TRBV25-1 CASSVGNRGLRGYTF TGTGCCAGCAGTGTTGGGAACAGGGGTTTACGTGGCTACACCTTC
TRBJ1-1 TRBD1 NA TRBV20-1 CSASGQGGFEAFF TGCAGTGCTAGTGGGCAGGGGGGCTTCGAAGCTTTCTTT
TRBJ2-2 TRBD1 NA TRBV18 CASLIAEGQGVCWIGAGELFF TGTGCCAGCTTAATAGCTGAGGGACAGGGTGTGTGCTGGATCGGCGCCGGGGAGCTGTTTTTT
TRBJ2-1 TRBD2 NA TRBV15 CATSRGGGRDNEQFF TGTGCCACCAGCAGAGGCGGGGGGAGGGACAATGAGCAGTTCTTC
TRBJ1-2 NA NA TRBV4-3 CASSQEADYGYTF TGCGCCAGCAGCCAAGAAGCGGACTATGGCTACACCTTC
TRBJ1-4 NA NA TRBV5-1 CASSLTGQEKLFF TGCGCCAGCAGCTTGACAGGGCAGGAAAAACTGTTTTTT
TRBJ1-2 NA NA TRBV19 CASSIRPENYGYTF TGTGCCAGTAGTATTCGTCCCGAAAACTATGGCTACACCTTC
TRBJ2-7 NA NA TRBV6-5 CASSYEMGRSSYEQYF TGTGCCAGCAGTTACGAGATGGGGAGATCGTCTTACGAGCAGTACTTC
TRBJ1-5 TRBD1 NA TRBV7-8 CASSPIGSAGTGGGQPQHF TGTGCCAGCAGCCCAATTGGCTCCGCCGGGACAGGGGGCGGTCAGCCCCAGCATTTT
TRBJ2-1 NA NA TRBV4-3 CASSQDWSLGVGDEQFF TGCGCCAGCAGCCAAGATTGGAGCTTAGGGGTCGGCGATGAGCAGTTCTTC
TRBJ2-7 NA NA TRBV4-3 CASSQDPSGQGSYEQYF TGCGCCAGCAGCCAAGACCCCTCGGGACAAGGGTCCTACGAGCAGTACTTC
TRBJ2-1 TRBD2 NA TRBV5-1 CASSPNRLQAGGNEQFF TGCGCCAGCAGCCCAAACAGACTACAAGCGGGAGGGAATGAGCAGTTCTTC
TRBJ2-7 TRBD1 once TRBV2 CASSPGTGNYEQYF TGTGCCAGCAGTCCAGGGACAGGGAACTACGAGCAGTACTTC
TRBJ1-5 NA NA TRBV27 CASSFPGMPQHF TGTGCCAGCAGTTTCCCCGGCATGCCCCAGCATTTT
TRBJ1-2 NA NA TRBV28 CASSLRVSDGYTF TGTGCCAGCAGTCTTCGGGTCTCCGATGGCTACACCTTC
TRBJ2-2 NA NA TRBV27 CASRVRAADTGELFF TGTGCCAGCAGGGTTCGGGCGGCGGACACCGGGGAGCTGTTTTTT
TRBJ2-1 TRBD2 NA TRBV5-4 CASSLADRTSGYNEQFF TGTGCCAGCAGCTTGGCCGATCGGACTAGCGGATACAATGAGCAGTTCTTC
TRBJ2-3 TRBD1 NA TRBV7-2 CASSVWDRAADTQYF TGTGCCAGCAGCGTCTGGGACAGGGCGGCAGATACGCAGTATTTT
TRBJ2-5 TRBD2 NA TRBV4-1 CASSQDRTGGVQETQYF TGCGCCAGCAGCCAAGATCGTACGGGAGGGGTACAAGAGACCCAGTACTTC
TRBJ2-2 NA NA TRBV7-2 CASSARRAGELFF TGTGCCAGCAGCGCCCGGCGGGCCGGGGAGCTGTTTTTT
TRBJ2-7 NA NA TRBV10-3 CAISDLGSSYEQYF TGTGCCATCAGTGATCTAGGAAGCTCCTACGAGCAGTACTTC
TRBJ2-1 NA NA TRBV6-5 CASSYGQGNGDEQFF TGTGCCAGCAGTTACGGGCAGGGGAATGGGGATGAGCAGTTCTTC
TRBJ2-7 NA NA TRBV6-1 CASSEVNGGEQYF TGTGCCAGCAGTGAAGTGAACGGGGGCGAGCAGTACTTC
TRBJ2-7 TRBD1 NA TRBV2 CASLSQGAAEQYF TGTGCCAGCCTCTCACAGGGGGCTGCCGAGCAGTACTTC
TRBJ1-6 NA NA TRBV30 CAWSKGQDNSPLHF TGTGCCTGGAGTAAAGGCCAGGACAATTCACCCCTCCACTTT
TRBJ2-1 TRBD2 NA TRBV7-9 CASSFSLAVYNEQFF TGTGCCAGCAGCTTCAGCCTAGCGGTCTACAATGAGCAGTTCTTC
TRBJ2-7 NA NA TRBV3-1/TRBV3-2 CASSQAVAGTGKPYYYEQYF TGTGCCAGCAGCCAAGCTGTGGCGGGAACAGGGAAACCCTACTACTACGAGCAGTACTTC
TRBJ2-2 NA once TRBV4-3 CASSQDYRQGGTGELFF TGCGCCAGCAGCCAAGATTATCGGCAGGGGGGCACCGGGGAGCTGTTTTTT
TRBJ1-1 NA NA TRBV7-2 CASGQQGRTEAFF TGTGCCAGCGGACAGCAGGGGCGCACTGAAGCTTTCTTT
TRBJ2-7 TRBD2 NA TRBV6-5 CATLPPLAGAGQYF TGTGCCACCCTACCCCCCCTAGCGGGGGCCGGGCAGTACTTC